Shown below are 32 T cell receptor beta chains from a single sample sequenced in a study of regulatory T cells in long-lasting Graves disease. As for time point: persistent/refractory GD, antithyroid drugs over 5 years with positive TRAb. PBMC-extracted RNA yielded the TCR library. Library construction for TCR beta used iRepertoire HTBI primers and Arm-PCR of CDR3 regions. Via MiXCR, TCRdb re-called the multiplex PCR reads, giving one row per CDR3 protein. Of about 470,000 distinct CDR3 sequences in the sample, around 20% were seen once. The sequences come from peripheral blood mononuclear cells (PBMCs), collected when the disease was refractory, from a patient treated with antithyroid drugs. These receptors all stem from a female donor with Graves disease.

In DNA form, the CDR3 reads TGTGCCAGCAGCGTAGTCAGTTCCTACAATGAGCAGTTCTTC. It codes for CASSVVSSYNEQFF. The chain links TRBV7-4 to TRBJ2-1, with D hard to call. The germline V gene encodes CDR1 SGHVT and CDR2 SQSDAQ. The CDR3 runs 14 residues. Trimming removed 5 bases at V and 1 base at J, with 9 bases between.

This clonotype was seen at least ten times. V gene TRBV27 combines with J gene TRBJ1-1; weak D call: TRBD1 (5 bases). The CDR3 is made up of 14 amino acids. Trimming removed 7 bases at V and 4 bases at J, with 16 bases between. Germline CDR1 and CDR2: MNHEY and SMNVEV (reference sequence). DNA for the CDR3: TGTGCCAGCACCATTGGGGGGGGGGTCACTGAAGCTTTCTTT. It is translated as CASTIGGGVTEAFF.

The rearrangement links TRBV9 to TRBJ2-6; TRBD1 might be the D (5 bases). V gave up 0 bases and J gave up 0 bases, with 10 bases separating them. The CDR3 consists of 17 residues. In germline, CDR1 is SGDLS, CDR2 YYNGEE. CDR3 protein: CASSVGPGSSGANVLTF. CDR3 nucleotide sequence: TGTGCCAGCAGCGTAGGTCCAGGGTCCTCTGGGGCCAACGTCCTGACTTTC. Using reference TRBV9 and TRBJ2-6 for the parts outside the CDR3, the full variable domain is DSGVTQTPKHLITATGQRVTLRCSPRSGDLSVYWYQQSLDQGLQFLIQYYNGEERAKGNILERFSAQQFPDLHSELNLSSLELGDSALYFCASSVGPGSSGANVLTFGAGSRLTVL.

This clonotype has ten or more counts. This chain links TRBV6-1 with TRBJ1-5; D is uncertain. CDR3 length: 15 amino acids. Germline V gene lookup returns CDR1 MNHNS and CDR2 SASEGT. Trimming shortened V by 7 bases and J by 5 bases, and 18 bases separated the two germline ends. The CDR3 DNA sequence: TGTGCCAGCACCGCGCGACCGGGAACCGATCAGCCCCAGCATTTT. This encodes CASTARPGTDQPQHF.

V and J are TRBV7-3 and TRBJ2-7; 11 bases map to TRBD2. Looked up from germline, CDR1 is SGHTA and CDR2 is FQGTGA. There are 14 residues in the CDR3. V dropped 2 bases and J dropped 6; count of bases not matched to a gene: 3. The DNA for the CDR3 is TGTGCCAGCAGCTTAGGGGGACTAGCGGCCGAGCAGTACTTC. Translation gives CASSLGGLAAEQYF.

This clonotype occurred many times. The chain links TRBV20-1 to TRBJ1-2; D is unclear. Germline CDR1 and CDR2: DFQATT and SNEGSKA (reference sequence). CDR3 length equals 14 residues. Trimming left V 1 base short and J 0 bases short, with 9 bases between. CDR3 sequence: CSARVVGSNYGYTF. CDR3 nucleotide sequence: TGCAGTGCTAGAGTGGTGGGGTCTAACTATGGCTACACCTTC.

This chain links TRBV7-2 with TRBJ1-3; the D gene is possibly TRBD1 (6 bases). CDR3 length: 16 residues. V lost 5 bases and J lost 0, with 14 bases in between. Germline V CDR1 and CDR2: SGHTA, FQGNSA. Here the CDR3 reads CASSLHDRTSGNTIYF. CDR3 nucleotides: TGTGCCAGCAGCCTACATGACAGGACCTCTGGAAACACCATATATTTT. Combining the CDR3 with reference TRBV7-2 and TRBJ1-3 gives the whole variable domain GAGVSQSPSNKVTEKGKDVELRCDPISGHTALYWYRQSLGQGLEFLIYFQGNSAPDKSGLPSDRFSAERTGGSVSTLTIQRTQQEDSAVYLCASSLHDRTSGNTIYFGEGSWLTVV.

The chain employs TRBV6-9 and TRBJ2-1; 10 positions agree with TRBD2. CDR1 and CDR2 (germline): MNHGY, SVAAGI. Unmatched junction bases numbered 5, after V lost 3 bases and J lost 6 bases. The CDR3 contains 15 residues. The chain's CDR3 is CASSYGAGGLNEQFF. The CDR3 DNA sequence: TGTGCCAGCAGTTACGGAGCGGGAGGGCTCAATGAGCAGTTCTTC.

This clonotype was counted ten times or more. The chain employs TRBV12-3 or TRBV12-4 and TRBJ2-2, with 15 bases matching TRBD2. CDR3 length: 23 amino acids. J lost 4 bases, V lost 2 bases, and 20 bases had no gene match. As DNA, the CDR3 is TGTGCCAGCAGTTTATTGTGGGACAGGGGGCTTGGGGGACTAGCGGGAGGCACCGGGGAGCTGTTTTTT. Translating it yields CASSLLWDRGLGGLAGGTGELFF.

The V gene is TRBV9, the J gene TRBJ2-5, with D hard to call. V lost 0 bases and J lost 5, with 14 bases in between. The germline gives CDR1 SGDLS, CDR2 YYNGEE. The CDR3 is 15 residues long. CDR3 protein: CASSVDGSTRETQYF. Here the CDR3 DNA reads TGTGCCAGCAGCGTAGACGGGTCCACGAGGGAGACCCAGTACTTC.

There are many counts of this clonotype. This chain joins TRBV12-3 or TRBV12-4 and TRBJ1-4; D is unclear. The V end was cut by 1 base, the J end by 5 bases, with 5 bases between. The CDR3 totals 13 residues. The DNA for the CDR3 is TGTGCCAGCAGTTTAGTTCGAAATGAAAAACTGTTTTTT. Amino acid sequence: CASSLVRNEKLFF.

The CDR3, as DNA: TGCAGTGCTACGGACAGGGCGACTGAAGCTTTCTTT. It encodes CSATDRATEAFF. The rearrangement joins TRBV20-1 to TRBJ1-1; 8 bases map to TRBD1. Germline values: CDR1 DFQATT, CDR2 SNEGSKA (reference sequence). Trimming removed 4 bases from V and 5 bases from J; junction bases left unmatched: 3. The CDR3 sequence is 12 residues long.

This sequence joins TRBV7-8 and TRBJ2-7, with D hard to call. The CDR3 totals 15 residues. Germline assignment: CDR1 SGHVS and CDR2 FQNEAQ. The V end lost 1 base, the J end lost 3 bases, and 13 bases lay between the germline ends. CDR3 amino acids: CASSLGSADGYEQYF. For the CDR3, the DNA is TGTGCCAGCAGCTTAGGTTCGGCGGATGGCTACGAGCAGTACTTC.

A few counts support this clonotype. The chain uses TRBV5-4 and TRBJ1-1; 7 nucleotides line up with TRBD1. The germline V gene encodes CDR1 SGHNT and CDR2 YYREEE (reference sequence). This CDR3 is 16 amino acids long. Trimming removed 4 bases from V and 3 bases from J; junction bases left unmatched: 12. The CDR3 region is CASSPNDRVGDTEAFF. The CDR3 nucleotides read TGTGCCAGCAGCCCCAACGACAGGGTCGGGGACACTGAAGCTTTCTTT.

This clonotype showed up many times. The V and J genes are TRBV19 and TRBJ1-2, with 8 nucleotides matching TRBD1. From germline, CDR1 is LNHDA and CDR2 SQIVND (reference sequence). Trimming removed 5 bases from V and 7 bases from J; junction bases left unmatched: 6. The CDR3 contains 13 residues. The CDR3 here is CASSPTGDGGYTF. The CDR3 DNA reads TGTGCCAGTAGTCCGACAGGGGACGGTGGCTACACCTTC.

This clonotype was detected a few times. CDR3 bases: TGTGCCAGCAGCCCCGGTAATGAAGCTTTCTTT. This codes for CASSPGNEAFF. The chain combines TRBV5-5 with TRBJ1-1, with D uncertain. Germline CDR1 and CDR2: SGHKS and YYEKEE (reference sequence). There are 11 residues in the CDR3. V lost 4 bases to trimming and J lost 7 bases, with 8 bases between them.

This clonotype has more than one count but fewer than ten. The chain carries TRBV27 and TRBJ2-7; either TRBD1 or TRBD2 may fit D (5 bases each). The V and J ends lost 5 bases and 3 bases respectively, with 20 bases between them. The CDR3 is made up of 16 amino acids. Germline CDR1 MNHEY, CDR2 SMNVEV (reference sequence). Here the CDR3 reads CASSPSSGLGDYEQYF. The CDR3 DNA follows: TGTGCCAGCAGTCCTTCTTCTGGGCTGGGGGACTACGAGCAGTACTTC.

In its sample, this clonotype was seen many times. The rearrangement links TRBV28 to TRBJ1-1, with TRBD1 matching over 9 bases. This CDR3 comprises 15 residues. Germline values: CDR1 MDHEN, CDR2 SYDVKM. Trimming removed 1 base from V and 5 bases from J; junction bases left unmatched: 5. CDR3 sequence reads: CASSLLQGASTEAFF. DNA for the CDR3: TGTGCCAGCAGTTTATTACAGGGGGCTAGTACTGAAGCTTTCTTT.

This clonotype has a handful of counts. This chain uses TRBV7-9 with TRBJ2-5; 8 nucleotides match TRBD1. The CDR3 contains 16 residues. Germline trimming cut 6 bases from V and 2 bases from J; bases unmatched to any gene: 11. In germline, CDR1 is SEHNR, CDR2 FQNEAQ (reference sequence). In DNA, the CDR3 is TGTGCCAGCAGACCCGGACAGGGTCGAATGCAAGAGACCCAGTACTTC. Translated: CASRPGQGRMQETQYF.

V gene TRBV4-1 combines with J gene TRBJ2-7; 8 bases agree with TRBD2. The length of the CDR3 is 15 residues. CDR1 and CDR2 from the germline V gene are MGHRA and YSYEKL. V lost 0 bases, J lost 2 bases, and 3 bases stayed unmatched. As DNA, the CDR3 is TGCGCCAGCAGCCAAGACGGGGGGGGGACCTACGAGCAGTACTTC. Its translation is CASSQDGGGTYEQYF.

This clonotype was recorded many times. The DNA for the CDR3 is TGTGCCAGCAGCCTGAGAGACAGCAACTATGGCTACACCTTC. It yields the protein CASSLRDSNYGYTF. The rearrangement links TRBV7-8 to TRBJ1-2; D perhaps matches TRBD1 (5 bases). This CDR3 has 14 residues. Per germline, CDR1 SGHVS and CDR2 FQNEAQ. Trimming removed 5 bases from V and 2 bases from J, with 12 bases in between.

This clonotype was observed a single time. This may arise from a read error, as a much more abundant clone is one base away. The chain couples TRBV20-1 to TRBJ2-5; 8 bases align to TRBD2. This CDR3 is built from 12 residues. V shed 7 bases and J 4 bases; nucleotides not matched to a gene: 5. CDR1 is DFQATT and CDR2 is SNEGSKA in the germline V gene (reference sequence). CDR3 coding DNA: TGCAGTGTAGCGGGGATACGAGAGACCCAGTACTTC. Protein: CSVAGIRETQYF.

This clonotype appeared many times. The chain links TRBV7-2 to TRBJ1-6; perhaps TRBD1 as D (6 bases). Germline-derived CDR1 and CDR2 are SGHTA and FQGNSA. The CDR3 runs to 16 residues. Trimming removed 10 bases from V and 10 bases from J, with 26 bases in between. CDR3 sequence reads: CATRGSVYRAGSPLHF. CDR3 bases: TGTGCCACCCGGGGGAGTGTTTACAGGGCGGGATCACCCCTCCACTTT.

This clonotype was counted many times. The chain's CDR3 is CASSRSGLIGTEAFF. The CDR3 nucleotides are TGTGCCAGCAGTCGATCCGGGTTAATCGGCACTGAAGCTTTCTTT. This rearrangement joins TRBV12-3 or TRBV12-4 to TRBJ1-1; D is unclear. This CDR3 contains 15 residues. V shed 5 bases and J shed 4 bases, with 17 bases lying between them.

The chain has TRBV6-2 or TRBV6-3 and TRBJ1-2; 7 positions match TRBD1. Germline trimming cut 1 base from V and 2 bases from J; bases unmatched to any gene: 10. CDR1 is MNHEY and CDR2 is SVGEGT in the germline V gene. The CDR3 consists of 17 residues. The chain's CDR3 is CASSYFFDRVFNYGYTF. The CDR3 DNA reads as TGTGCCAGCAGTTACTTTTTCGACAGGGTTTTCAACTATGGCTACACCTTC.

This clonotype occurred many times. The V and J genes are TRBV2 and TRBJ2-7; 7 nucleotides line up with TRBD1. With 6 bases clipped from V and 0 bases from J, the junction kept 8 bases outside the gene matches. The CDR3 consists of 15 residues. Germline V gene data show CDR1 as SNHLY and CDR2 as FYNNEI. CDR3 amino acids: CASRAISGGSYEQYF. The CDR3 nucleotides are TGTGCCAGCAGAGCAATCTCAGGGGGCTCCTACGAGCAGTACTTC.

This clonotype was counted at least ten times. The chain recombines TRBV6-9 with TRBJ2-2; 8 bases align to TRBD2. This CDR3 is built from 17 residues. The germline gives CDR1 MNHGY, CDR2 SVAAGI. The J segment lost 8 bases and the V segment lost 3 bases, leaving 14 bases of the junction unmatched. CDR3 residues: CASSYAETSASVGELFF. DNA for the CDR3: TGTGCCAGCAGTTACGCCGAGACTAGCGCCTCGGTGGGGGAGCTGTTTTTT.

The chain has TRBV10-3 and TRBJ2-7; D is ambiguous. Trimming shortened V by 0 bases and J by 3 bases, and 9 bases separated the two germline ends. The CDR3 is 14 residues long. In germline, CDR1 is ENHRY, CDR2 SYGVKD. The DNA for the CDR3 is TGTGCCATCAGTGAGTCGGCAGACAACTACGAGCAGTACTTC. Amino acids: CAISESADNYEQYF.

The genes are TRBV7-9 and TRBJ2-3; 9 bases match TRBD1. Unmatched junction bases numbered 7, after V lost 4 bases and J lost 5 bases. The germline V gene encodes CDR1 SEHNR and CDR2 FQNEAQ (reference sequence). The CDR3 is 15 residues long. The CDR3 DNA follows: TGTGCCAGCAGCTCCCGACAGGGGGTGGGAGATACGCAGTATTTT. It is translated as CASSSRQGVGDTQYF. The full variable domain, rest sourced from reference TRBV7-9 and TRBJ2-3, is DTGVSQNPRHKITKRGQNVTFRCDPISEHNRLYWYRQTLGQGPEFLTYFQNEAQLEKSRLLSDRFSAERPKGSFSTLEIQRTEQGDSAMYLCASSSRQGVGDTQYFGPGTRLTVL.

This clonotype was detected a few times. The chain employs TRBV28 and TRBJ2-2, with D possibly TRBD2 on 5 matching bases. V dropped 6 bases and J dropped 6 bases, with 8 bases sitting between them. The CDR3 length is 12 residues. Germline V gene sequence: CDR1 MDHEN, CDR2 SYDVKM. CDR3 DNA sequence: TGTGCCAGCAGACTAGTACCCGGGGAGCTGTTTTTT. Amino acid sequence: CASRLVPGELFF.

The chain links TRBV4-1 to TRBJ2-5; the match to TRBD2 covers 7 bases. Trimming took 2 bases from V and 5 from J; bases not matched to a gene: 8. The CDR3 is 15 residues long. Germline V gene sequence: CDR1 MGHRA, CDR2 YSYEKL. For the CDR3, the DNA is TGCGCCAGCAGCCAAATCTACGCGGGAGATGAGACCCAGTACTTC. Translation: CASSQIYAGDETQYF.

This clonotype was seen at least ten times. The chain combines TRBV19 with TRBJ1-2; D is ambiguous. The CDR3 spans 13 residues. Germline V gene data show CDR1 as LNHDA and CDR2 as SQIVND (reference sequence). Trimming removed 5 bases at V and 0 bases at J, with 7 bases between. The DNA of the CDR3 is TGTGCCAGTAGTGGACTATCTAACTATGGCTACACCTTC. Translated: CASSGLSNYGYTF. Drawing the rest from reference TRBV19 and TRBJ1-2, the complete variable domain is DGGITQSPKYLFRKEGQNVTLSCEQNLNHDAMYWYRQDPGQGLRLIYYSQIVNDFQKGDIAEGYSVSREKKESFPLTVTSAQKNPTAFYLCASSGLSNYGYTFGSGTRLTVV.